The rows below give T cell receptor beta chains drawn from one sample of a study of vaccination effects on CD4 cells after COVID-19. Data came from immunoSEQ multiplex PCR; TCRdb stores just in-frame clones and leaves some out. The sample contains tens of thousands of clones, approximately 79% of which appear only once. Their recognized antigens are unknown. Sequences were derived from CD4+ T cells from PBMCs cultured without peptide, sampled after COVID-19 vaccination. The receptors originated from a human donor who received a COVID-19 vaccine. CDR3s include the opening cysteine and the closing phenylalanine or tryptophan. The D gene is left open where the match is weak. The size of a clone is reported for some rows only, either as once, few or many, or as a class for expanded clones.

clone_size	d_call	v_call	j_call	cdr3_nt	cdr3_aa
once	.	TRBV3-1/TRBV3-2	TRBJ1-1	TGTGCCAGCAGCCAAGCGGGACACCAAAACACTGAAGCTTTCTTT	CASSQAGHQNTEAFF
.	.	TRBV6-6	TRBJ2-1	TGTGCCAGCAGTTATTCCGGGGGCGGTGCGAAAGAATTCTTC	CASSYSGGGAKEFF
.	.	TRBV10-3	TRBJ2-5	TGTGCCATCCGGGGGCACTCCGATGAGACCCAGTACTTC	CAIRGHSDETQYF
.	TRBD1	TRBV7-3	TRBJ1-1	TGTGCCAGCAGCTCCCAGGGGGACACTGAAGCTTTCTTT	CASSSQGDTEAFF
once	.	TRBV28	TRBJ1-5	TGTGCCAGCACCTACAGTAGCAATCAGCCCCAGCATTTT	CASTYSSNQPQHF
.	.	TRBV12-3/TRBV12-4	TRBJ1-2	TGTGCCAGCAGTTTCGGCACAGACTATGGCTACACCTTC	CASSFGTDYGYTF
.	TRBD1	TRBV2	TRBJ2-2	TGTGCCGGGTTCAGGGGGCTAGGGACCGGGGAGCTGTTTTTT	CAGFRGLGTGELFF
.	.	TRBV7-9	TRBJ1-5	TGTGCCAGCAGCTTGGGGGGGGAGGTTGGGGACCTCCGCCCCCAGCATTTT	CASSLGGEVGDLRPQHF
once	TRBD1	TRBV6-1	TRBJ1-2	TGTGCCAGCAGTGAATCCCCAGGGGGCTATGGCTACACCTTC	CASSESPGGYGYTF
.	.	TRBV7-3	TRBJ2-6	TGTGCCAGCAGCCCCTTCCCTGCGGACCTTAACTCTGGGGCCAACGTCCTGACTTTC	CASSPFPADLNSGANVLTF
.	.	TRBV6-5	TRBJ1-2	TGTGCCAGCAGTTCCCGGACTGACTATGGCTACACCTTC	CASSSRTDYGYTF
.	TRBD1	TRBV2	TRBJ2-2	TGTGCCAGCAGCGGGACAGGCGCCACCGGGGAGCTGTTTTTT	CASSGTGATGELFF
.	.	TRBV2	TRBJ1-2	TGTGCCAGCAGTCCCAGGGATTCCTATGGCTACACCTTC	CASSPRDSYGYTF
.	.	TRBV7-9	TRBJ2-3	TGTGCCAGCACCTCAAGCAGCAGCACAGATACGCAGTATTTT	CASTSSSSTDTQYF
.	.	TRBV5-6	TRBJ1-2	TGTGCCAGCAGCTTGCAGGGGAGGGATGGCTACACCTTC	CASSLQGRDGYTF
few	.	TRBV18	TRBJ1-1	TGTGCCAGCTCACCACAGGGATGGGAAGAAGCTTTCTTT	CASSPQGWEEAFF
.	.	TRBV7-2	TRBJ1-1	TGTGCCAGCAGCTTACTTATTCAAGGCACTGAAGCTTTCTTT	CASSLLIQGTEAFF
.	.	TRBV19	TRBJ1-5	TGTGCCAGTATAGGGGGGTATCACAATCAGCCCCAGCATTTT	CASIGGYHNQPQHF
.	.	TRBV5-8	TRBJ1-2	TGTGCCAGCAGCTTGTACGTAGGGTTTAACTATGGCTACACCTTC	CASSLYVGFNYGYTF
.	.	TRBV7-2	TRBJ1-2	TGTGCCAGCAGCTTAGTGAGGGCCTATGGCTACACCTTC	CASSLVRAYGYTF
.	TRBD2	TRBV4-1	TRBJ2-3	TGCGCCAGCAGCCGGACTAGCGGGATGATTAGCACAGATACGCAGTATTTT	CASSRTSGMISTDTQYF
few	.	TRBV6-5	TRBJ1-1	TGTGCCAGCAGTTATTTTGCAGGGAAGGGCACTGAAGCTTTCTTT	CASSYFAGKGTEAFF
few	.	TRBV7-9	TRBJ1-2	TGTGCCAGCAGCTTGGACGTAGGAACAGGCTACACCTTC	CASSLDVGTGYTF
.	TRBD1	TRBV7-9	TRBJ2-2	TGTGCCAGCAGCTTAGCGCTAGGACAGGGCAACACCGGGGAGCTGTTTTTT	CASSLALGQGNTGELFF
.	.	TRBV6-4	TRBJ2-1	TGTGCCAGCAGTGCCCGCCCCACCGAGCACCTGGGAAATGAGCAGTTCTTC	CASSARPTEHLGNEQFF
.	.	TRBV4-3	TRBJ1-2	TGCGCCAGCAGCCAAGATCCAGGGTACGGCTACACCTTC	CASSQDPGYGYTF
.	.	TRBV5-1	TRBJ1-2	TGCGCCAGCAGCTTGGCGCAGGGAAATAGGGGTGGCTACACCTTC	CASSLAQGNRGGYTF
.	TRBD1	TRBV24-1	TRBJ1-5	TGTGCCACCAGTGACAGGGACAGGGGAGTAAGCAATCAGCCCCAGCATTTT	CATSDRDRGVSNQPQHF
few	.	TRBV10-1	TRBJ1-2	TGCGCCAGCAGTGACTCAAGGGGTAACTATGGCTACACCTTC	CASSDSRGNYGYTF
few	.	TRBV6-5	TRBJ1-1	TGTGCCAGCAGTCGGATCCAGAGGGTGAACACTGAAGCTTTCTTT	CASSRIQRVNTEAFF
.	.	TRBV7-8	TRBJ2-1	TGTGCCAGCAGCGCCCAGGGGGGACTAGAGACCCAGGAGCAGTTCTTC	CASSAQGGLETQEQFF
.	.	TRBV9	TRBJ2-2	TGTGCCAGCAGCCCGAACGTGAACACCGGGGAGCTGTTTTTT	CASSPNVNTGELFF
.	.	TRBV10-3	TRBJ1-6	TGTGCCATCAGTGGGGCCTATAATTCACCCCTCCACTTT	CAISGAYNSPLHF
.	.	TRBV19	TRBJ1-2	TGTGCCAGTAGTGCGCACCTTGACAGCATCGGGGTCTATGGCTACACCTTC	CASSAHLDSIGVYGYTF
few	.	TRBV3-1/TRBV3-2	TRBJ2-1	TGTGCCAGCAGCGTATCCGGGACCCGTGACAATGAGCAGTTCTTC	CASSVSGTRDNEQFF
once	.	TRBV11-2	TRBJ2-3	TGTGCCAGCAGGCGAGGGGATACGCAGTATTTT	CASRRGDTQYF
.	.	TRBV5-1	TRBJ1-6	TGCGCCAGCAGCTCCGGACGGAACATAGGGTCACCCCTCCACTTT	CASSSGRNIGSPLHF
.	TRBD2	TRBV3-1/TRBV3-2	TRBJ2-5	TGTGCCAGCAGCCAAGGGACTAGCGGGGGCCTGGTGTACTTC	CASSQGTSGGLVYF
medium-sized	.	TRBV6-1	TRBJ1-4	TGTGCCAGCAGTGAAGCGCTTCAGGCAGGGGAGGAAAAACTGTTTTTT	CASSEALQAGEEKLFF
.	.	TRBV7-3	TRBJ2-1	TGTGCCAGCAGCTTAAAGGTACGGGGGAATCGGAATGAGCAGTTCTTC	CASSLKVRGNRNEQFF
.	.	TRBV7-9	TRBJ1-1	TGTGCCAGCAGCTCCCGGGACGGAGGGACTGAAGCTTTCTTT	CASSSRDGGTEAFF
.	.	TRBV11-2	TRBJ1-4	TGTGCCAGCAGCTTAGTGGCACAGAATGAAAAACTGTTTTTT	CASSLVAQNEKLFF
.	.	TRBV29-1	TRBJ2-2	TGCAGCGTTGAAGACCGTACAGGACCGAACACCGGGGAGCTGTTTTTT	CSVEDRTGPNTGELFF
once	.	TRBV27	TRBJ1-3	TGTGCCAGCAGTTTATCAAGGCAGGCTGGAAACACCATATATTTT	CASSLSRQAGNTIYF
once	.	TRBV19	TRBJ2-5	TGTGCCAGTAGTATAGGGTCGGGGTGGGAGACCCAGTACTTC	CASSIGSGWETQYF
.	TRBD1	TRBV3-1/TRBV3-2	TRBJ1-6	TGTGCCAGCAGCCCACAGGGGCTTTCAGATAATTCACCCCTCCACTTT	CASSPQGLSDNSPLHF
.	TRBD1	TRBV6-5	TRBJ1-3	TGTGCCAGCAGTCCCCCACAGGGGGCTGGAAACACCATATATTTT	CASSPPQGAGNTIYF
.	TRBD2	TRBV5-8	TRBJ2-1	TGTGCCAGCCCCAGCGGGGCGGGGGGGCTCGGCTCCTACAATGAGCAGTTCTTC	CASPSGAGGLGSYNEQFF
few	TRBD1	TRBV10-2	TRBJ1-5	TGCGCCAGCGCTTTTCAGGGGGACAATCAGCCCCAGCATTTT	CASAFQGDNQPQHF
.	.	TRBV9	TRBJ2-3	TGTGCCAGCAGCGTAGTGGGGGGCGCGGCAGATACGCAGTATTTT	CASSVVGGAADTQYF
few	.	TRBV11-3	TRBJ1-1	TGTGCCAGCAGCTACGACAGTTACACTGAAGCTTTCTTT	CASSYDSYTEAFF